One and the same sample provided the 18 T cell receptor beta chains below, sequenced in a study of blood T cell repertoires in COVID-19. Only in-frame clones appear in the TCRdb table, and some are missing; sequencing was by immunoSEQ multiplex PCR. The sample carries 130,000 to 150,000 clones, under 80% recorded once. Sequencing was carried out using peripheral blood. The receptors here all came from a man aged 55 to 70 with acute or convalescent COVID-19.

This chain uses TRBV10-1 with TRBJ1-2, with TRBD1 identical over 7 bases. After removal of 0 bases from V and 7 bases from J, the junction contained 8 bases not matched to a gene. The CDR3 extends over 15 amino acids. Germline-derived CDR1 and CDR2 are WNHNN and SYGVQD (reference sequence). The CDR3 DNA follows: TGCGCCAGCAGTGAGTCGGCAGGGGGAATAGGTGGCTACACCTTC. Translating gives CASSESAGGIGGYTF.

This clone turned up a few times. The J gene is TRBJ2-1, the V gene TRBV29-1, with TRBD2 matching 16 bases. From germline, CDR1 is SQVTM and CDR2 ANQGSEA. The CDR3 spans 17 residues. Trimming cost V 0 bases and J 5 bases; bases outside gene matches: 4. CDR3: CSVEEGTSGRVDNEQFF. The CDR3 DNA reads as TGCAGCGTTGAAGAGGGGACTAGCGGGAGGGTCGACAATGAGCAGTTCTTC.

The V gene is TRBV7-9, the J gene TRBJ2-6; D remains ambiguous. The CDR3 covers 15 residues. The germline V gene encodes CDR1 SEHNR and CDR2 FQNEAQ (reference sequence). With 5 bases removed from V and 0 bases from J, the gap between germline ends came to 8 bases. The CDR3 coding sequence is TGTGCCAGCAGCCACTCTAGCTCTGGGGCCAACGTCCTGACTTTC. Protein product: CASSHSSSGANVLTF.

This clone appeared once. The rearrangement joins TRBV3-1 (or the pseudogene TRBV3-2) to TRBJ1-4, with 7 nucleotides matching TRBD1. The CDR3 extends over 14 amino acids. V shed 6 bases and J 6 bases; nucleotides not matched to a gene: 7. Germline V CDR1 and CDR2: LGHDT, YNNKEL (reference sequence). The DNA of the CDR3 is TGTGCCAGCAGACACAGGGGCGGAGATGAAAAACTGTTTTTT. Protein product: CASRHRGGDEKLFF.

The chain uses TRBV29-1 and TRBJ1-2, with 9 bases identical to TRBD1. The V gene's germline CDR1 is SQVTM and CDR2 ANQGSEA. The CDR3 has 15 residues. After removal of 1 base from V and 2 bases from J, the junction contained 5 bases not matched to a gene. CDR3 coding DNA: TGCAGCGTTGAAGGGACAGGGGACCGGAACTATGGCTACACCTTC. Residues: CSVEGTGDRNYGYTF.

V gene TRBV11-2 combines with J gene TRBJ2-5; D is uncertain. V was trimmed by 3 bases and J by 3 bases, leaving 2 bases between them. There are 11 residues in the CDR3. Per the germline V gene, CDR1 is SGHAT and CDR2 is FQNNGV. In nucleotides, the CDR3 is TGTGCCAGCAGCTTCAAAGAGACCCAGTACTTC. This encodes CASSFKETQYF.

This clone was seen a handful of times. V and J are TRBV19 and TRBJ1-1; 8 nucleotides agree with TRBD1. J was trimmed by 3 bases and V by 4 bases; bases with no gene match: 10. Looked up from germline, CDR1 is LNHDA and CDR2 is SQIVND (reference sequence). This CDR3 contains 16 residues. CDR3 DNA sequence: TGTGCCAGTAGTACAGACCGACAGGGGAGGGACACTGAAGCTTTCTTT. It is translated as CASSTDRQGRDTEAFF.

The chain is built from TRBV5-6 and TRBJ2-2, with TRBD2 identical over 14 bases. CDR3 size: 15 residues. V lost 5 bases, J lost 7 bases, and 4 bases stayed unmatched. Germline loops: CDR1 SGHDT, CDR2 YYEEEE. The CDR3 DNA sequence: TGTGCCAGCAGGGGACTAGCGGGAGATGTCGGGGAGCTGTTTTTT. Translating gives CASRGLAGDVGELFF.

This sequence joins TRBV24-1 and TRBJ2-1; 7 nucleotides line up with TRBD2. Germline V CDR1 and CDR2: KGHDR, SFDVKD. Trimming at V came to 5 bases and at J to 6 bases, leaving 9 bases not matched to a gene. CDR3 size: 15 residues. Written as DNA, the CDR3 is TGTGCCACCAGTGTCTCGCGGGAGATAAGCAATGAGCAGTTCTTC. This gives the protein CATSVSREISNEQFF.

V usage is TRBV10-3 and J usage is TRBJ2-2; TRBD2 matches 12 bases. This CDR3 is 17 amino acids long. In germline, CDR1 is ENHRY, CDR2 SYGVKD. The V gene end was trimmed by 7 bases and the J gene end by 0 bases; junction bases not matched to a gene: 6. The CDR3 region is CAITTSGGPTNTGELFF. CDR3 sequence (DNA): TGTGCCATCACCACTAGCGGGGGGCCTACGAACACCGGGGAGCTGTTTTTT.

The chain carries TRBV10-1 and TRBJ2-5; 8 bases line up with TRBD1. V lost 3 bases to trimming and J lost 5 bases; unmatched junction nucleotides: 8. The CDR3 covers 15 residues. The V gene's germline CDR1 is WNHNN and CDR2 SYGVQD (reference sequence). The CDR3 here is CASSDGQGHDETQYF. CDR3 nucleotides: TGCGCCAGCAGTGATGGACAGGGACATGACGAGACCCAGTACTTC.

The chain combines TRBV19 with TRBJ2-1; TRBD2 agrees at 9 bases. This CDR3 is 15 amino acids long. Trimming at V came to 4 bases and at J to 8 bases, leaving 9 bases not matched to a gene. The germline gives CDR1 LNHDA, CDR2 SQIVND (reference sequence). CDR3 DNA: TGTGCCAGTAGTAGGACTAGCGCCGTTTTCGATGAGCAGTTCTTC. Protein: CASSRTSAVFDEQFF.

This clone has a count of ten or more. The chain is built from TRBV28 and TRBJ2-7; D is undetermined. V lost 2 bases, J lost 4 bases, and 9 bases lay in between. CDR1 is MDHEN, CDR2 SYDVKM, per germline. The CDR3 has 13 amino acids. CDR3 nucleotides: TGTGCCAGCAGTTTAGAAGCGAGGTACGAGCAGTACTTC. Amino acid sequence: CASSLEARYEQYF.

This clone was detected a few times. The chain uses TRBV28 and TRBJ2-7, with a tentative D call TRBD2 (5 bases). CDR3 size: 15 residues. The V gene lost 4 bases and the J gene lost 7 bases, with 20 bases spanning the gap. Looked up from germline, CDR1 is MDHEN and CDR2 is SYDVKM. The CDR3 region has the DNA TGTGCCAGCAGTTCCCGGGGTGGATACGCCTTTGAGCAGTACTTC. Amino acid sequence: CASSSRGGYAFEQYF.

The V and J genes are TRBV28 and TRBJ2-6; unclear D gene. This CDR3 region has 15 residues. In germline, CDR1 is MDHEN, CDR2 SYDVKM. Trimming shortened V by 4 bases and J by 3 bases, and 10 bases separated the two germline ends. The CDR3, as DNA: TGTGCCAGCAGTTGGGTGGGCTTTGGGGCCAACGTCCTGACTTTC. Its protein product is CASSWVGFGANVLTF.

This chain's CDR3 is CASSVGAGVGTDTQYF. The DNA for the CDR3 is TGTGCCAGCAGCGTTGGAGCGGGGGTGGGCACAGATACGCAGTATTTT. This sequence joins TRBV9 and TRBJ2-3, with TRBD2 matching 8 bases. Per the germline V gene, CDR1 is SGDLS and CDR2 is YYNGEE. The CDR3 contains 16 residues. V lost 2 bases, J lost 1 base, and 6 bases stayed unmatched.

This clone was observed a handful of times. The chain carries TRBV3-1 (or the pseudogene TRBV3-2) and TRBJ2-7; TRBD1 matches 7 bases. The V gene's germline CDR1 is LGHDT and CDR2 YNNKEL (reference sequence). The CDR3 spans 11 residues. Unmatched junction bases numbered 6, after V lost 3 bases and J lost 13 bases. The CDR3 bases are TGTGCCAGCAGCCACCCGGGACAGACTTACTTC. Translating it yields CASSHPGQTYF.

The chain employs TRBV5-6 and TRBJ1-5; 8 bases agree with TRBD1. The CDR3 spans 16 residues. Per germline, CDR1 SGHDT and CDR2 YYEEEE. V lost 3 bases, J lost 4 bases, and 9 bases stayed unmatched. The CDR3 is CASSSATGGWNQPQHF. CDR3 in DNA: TGTGCCAGCAGCTCCGCTACAGGGGGATGGAATCAGCCCCAGCATTTT.